This T cell receptor (beta chain) was identified in a study of blood T cell repertoires in COVID-19. Study in general: Donors in the United States, Italy and Spain gave samples during acute or convalescent COVID-19. In each case, the material was cDNA or gDNA derived from T cells, B-cell-depleted T cells, or PBMCs.

In the source study's methods: Reference gene primer amplification yielded estimated nucleated cell counts. Some clones are missing from TCRdb's copy, which holds only in-frame ones; the method was immunoSEQ multiplex PCR. That table supplies the V and J calls and clone size; D and trimming were determined from the DNA. The data show about 140,000 clones, with almost 90% seen just once and 1.5% to 1.7% held by the top ten. Germline CDR1 ENHRY, CDR2 SYGVKD. Trimming removed 8 bases from V and 0 bases from J, with 20 bases in between. There are 17 residues in the CDR3. This clone occurred once. This rearrangement joins TRBV10-3 to TRBJ1-3; D may be TRBD1 (5 bases). The clonotype originates from a woman aged 60-70 years with acute or convalescent COVID-19. Sample: peripheral blood. The chain's CDR3 is CAIEEAGGGRSGNTIYF. The CDR3 nucleotides read TGTGCCATCGAAGAGGCCGGGGGGGGTCGCTCTGGAAACACCATATATTTT.